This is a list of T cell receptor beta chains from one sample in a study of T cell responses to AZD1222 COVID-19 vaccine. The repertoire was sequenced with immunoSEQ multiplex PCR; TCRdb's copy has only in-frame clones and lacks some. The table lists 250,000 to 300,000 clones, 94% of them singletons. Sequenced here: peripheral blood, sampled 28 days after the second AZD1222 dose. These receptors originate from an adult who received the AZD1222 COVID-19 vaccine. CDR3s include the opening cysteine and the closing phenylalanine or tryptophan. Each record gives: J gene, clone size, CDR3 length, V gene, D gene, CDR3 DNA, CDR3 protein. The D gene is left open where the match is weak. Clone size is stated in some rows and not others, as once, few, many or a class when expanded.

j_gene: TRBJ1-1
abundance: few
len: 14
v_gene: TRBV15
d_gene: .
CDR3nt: TGTGCCACCAGCCGGGGACACTCGAACACTGAAGCTTTCTTT
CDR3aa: CATSRGHSNTEAFF

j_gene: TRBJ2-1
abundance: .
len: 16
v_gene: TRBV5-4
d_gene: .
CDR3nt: TGTGCCAGCAGCTTGGGAAGGGGGACCTCCTACAATGAGCAGTTCTTC
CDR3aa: CASSLGRGTSYNEQFF

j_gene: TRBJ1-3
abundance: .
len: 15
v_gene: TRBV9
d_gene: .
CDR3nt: TGTGCCAGCAGCGCCGGACACCGCTCTGGAAACACCATATATTTT
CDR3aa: CASSAGHRSGNTIYF

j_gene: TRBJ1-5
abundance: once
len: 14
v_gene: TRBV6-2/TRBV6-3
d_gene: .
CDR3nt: TGTGCCAGCAGTTACCCGGGTCCGTATCAGCCCCAGCATTTT
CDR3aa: CASSYPGPYQPQHF

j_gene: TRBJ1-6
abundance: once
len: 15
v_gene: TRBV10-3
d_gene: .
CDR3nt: TGTGCCATCAGTGACAGGGCCTCCTATAATTCACCCCTCCACTTT
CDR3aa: CAISDRASYNSPLHF

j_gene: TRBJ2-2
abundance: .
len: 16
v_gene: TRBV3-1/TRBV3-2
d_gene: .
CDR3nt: TGTGCCAGCAGCCAAGCCACGGGGGCAAACACCGGGGAGCTGTTTTTT
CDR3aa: CASSQATGANTGELFF

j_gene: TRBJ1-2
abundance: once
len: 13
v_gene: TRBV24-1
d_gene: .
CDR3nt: TGTGCCACCAGTGCAACAGGGTTAGATGGCTACACCTTC
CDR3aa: CATSATGLDGYTF

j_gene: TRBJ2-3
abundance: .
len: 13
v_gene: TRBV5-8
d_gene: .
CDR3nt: TGTGCCAGCAGCTGGACCCTTGGGGATACGCAGTATTTT
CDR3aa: CASSWTLGDTQYF

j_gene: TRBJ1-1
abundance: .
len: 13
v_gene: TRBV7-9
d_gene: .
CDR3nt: TGTGCCGCACAGGTCATCGAGGGTGCTGAAGCTTTCTTT
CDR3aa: CAAQVIEGAEAFF

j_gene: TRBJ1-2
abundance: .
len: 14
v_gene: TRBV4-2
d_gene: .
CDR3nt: TGTGCCAGCAGTTCAAAGTCTAGGGGTGCTGGCTACACCTTC
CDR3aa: CASSSKSRGAGYTF

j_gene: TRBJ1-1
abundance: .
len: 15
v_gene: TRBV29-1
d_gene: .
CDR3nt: TGCAGCGCCTCCCCCGGGACACCGGATTACACTGAAGCTTTCTTT
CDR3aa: CSASPGTPDYTEAFF

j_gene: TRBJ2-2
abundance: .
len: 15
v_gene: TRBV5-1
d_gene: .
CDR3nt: TGCGCCAGCAGCTTGGCGGGGGGCTACACCGGGGAGCTGTTTTTT
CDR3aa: CASSLAGGYTGELFF

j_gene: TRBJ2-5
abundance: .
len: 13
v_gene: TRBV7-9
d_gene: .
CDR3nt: TGTGCCAGCAGCTTAGGGGGGCGAGAGACCCAGTACTTC
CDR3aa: CASSLGGRETQYF

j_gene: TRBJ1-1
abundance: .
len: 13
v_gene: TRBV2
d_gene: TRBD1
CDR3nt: TGTGCCAGCAGTGATCAGCAGGGGGGCCTGGCTTTCTTT
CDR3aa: CASSDQQGGLAFF

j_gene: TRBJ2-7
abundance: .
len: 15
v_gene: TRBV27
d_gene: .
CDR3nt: TGTGCCAGCAGTTTATCGGCAAAAGGCATCTACGAGCAGTACTTC
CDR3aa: CASSLSAKGIYEQYF

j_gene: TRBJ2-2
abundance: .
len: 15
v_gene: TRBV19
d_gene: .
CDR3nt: TGTGCCAGTAGGGTAGGGCCCGCGAACACCGGGGAGCTGTTTTTT
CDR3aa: CASRVGPANTGELFF

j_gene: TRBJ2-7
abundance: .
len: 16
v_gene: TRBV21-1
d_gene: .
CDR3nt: TGTGCCAGCAGCAAAACCGGGACAGGGGAATTTCACGAGCAGTACTTC
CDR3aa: CASSKTGTGEFHEQYF

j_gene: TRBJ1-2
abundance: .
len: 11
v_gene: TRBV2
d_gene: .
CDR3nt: TGTGCCAGCAGTCCGACCCATGAGGGTACCTTC
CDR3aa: CASSPTHEGTF

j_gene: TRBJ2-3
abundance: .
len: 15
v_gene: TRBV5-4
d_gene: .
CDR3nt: TGTGCCAGCAGCTTGGGGGTAGCGGAAACAGATACGCAGTATTTT
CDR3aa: CASSLGVAETDTQYF

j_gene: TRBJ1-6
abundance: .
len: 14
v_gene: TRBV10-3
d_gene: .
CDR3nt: TGTGCCATCAGTGTGACCGGTGGAAATTCACCCCTCCACTTT
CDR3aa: CAISVTGGNSPLHF

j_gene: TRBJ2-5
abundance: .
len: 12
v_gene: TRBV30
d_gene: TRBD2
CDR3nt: TGTGCCTGGAGTGTAATGGGGGGGGTCCAGTACTTC
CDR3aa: CAWSVMGGVQYF

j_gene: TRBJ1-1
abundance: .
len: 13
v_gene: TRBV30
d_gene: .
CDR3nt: TGTGCCTGGAGCTCCGGAGGGCTAACTGAAGCTTTCTTT
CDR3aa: CAWSSGGLTEAFF

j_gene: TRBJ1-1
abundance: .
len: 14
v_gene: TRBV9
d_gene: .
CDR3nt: TGTGCCAGCAGCCCCTCCCAAACCGGGTTGGAAGCTTTCTTT
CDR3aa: CASSPSQTGLEAFF

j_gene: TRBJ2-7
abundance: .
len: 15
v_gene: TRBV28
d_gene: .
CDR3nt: TGTGCCAGCACCGGAGGGGGGAGTAGAGGCTACGAGCAGTACTTC
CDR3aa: CASTGGGSRGYEQYF

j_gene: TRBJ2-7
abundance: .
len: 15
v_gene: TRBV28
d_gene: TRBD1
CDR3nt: TGTGCCAGCAGCACACCGGGACAGGGGGAAGGCGAGCAGTACTTC
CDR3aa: CASSTPGQGEGEQYF

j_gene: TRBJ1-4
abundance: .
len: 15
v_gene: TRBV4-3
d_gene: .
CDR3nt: TGCGCCAGCAGCCAAGGGACAGCACGGATTGAAAAACTGTTTTTT
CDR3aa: CASSQGTARIEKLFF

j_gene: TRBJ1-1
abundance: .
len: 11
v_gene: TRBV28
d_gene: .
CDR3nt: TGTGCCAGCAGTTTAGAGTTTGAAGCTTTCTTT
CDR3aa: CASSLEFEAFF

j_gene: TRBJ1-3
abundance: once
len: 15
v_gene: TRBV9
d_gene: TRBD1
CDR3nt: TGTGCCAGCAGCGCGGGACAGGGATGGGGAAACACCATATATTTT
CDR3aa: CASSAGQGWGNTIYF

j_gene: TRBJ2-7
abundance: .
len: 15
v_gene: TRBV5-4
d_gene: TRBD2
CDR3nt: TGTGCCAGCAGCCTACAAGGGACTAGCCGCGACGAGCAGTACTTC
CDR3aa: CASSLQGTSRDEQYF

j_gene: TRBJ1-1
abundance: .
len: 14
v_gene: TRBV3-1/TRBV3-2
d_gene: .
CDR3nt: TGTGCCAGCAGCCAAGACGATGAGGGGCGCAGGGCTTTCTTT
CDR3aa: CASSQDDEGRRAFF

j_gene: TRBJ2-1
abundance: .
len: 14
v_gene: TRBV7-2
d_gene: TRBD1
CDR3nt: TGTGCCAGCAGCTTGACAGGGGGCTACAATGAGCAGTTCTTC
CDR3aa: CASSLTGGYNEQFF

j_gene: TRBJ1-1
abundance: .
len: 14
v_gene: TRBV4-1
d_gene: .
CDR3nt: TGCGCCAGCAGCCAAGAACCGAAGAACACTGAAGCTTTCTTT
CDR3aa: CASSQEPKNTEAFF

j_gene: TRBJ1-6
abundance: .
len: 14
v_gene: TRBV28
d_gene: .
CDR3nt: TGTGCCGGAAGGGGTAGCTCCTATAATTCACCCCTCCACTTT
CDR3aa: CAGRGSSYNSPLHF

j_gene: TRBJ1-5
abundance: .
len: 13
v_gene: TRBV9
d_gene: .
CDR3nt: TGTGCCAGCAGCCCCGGGTCCCTCGGGCCCCAGCATTTT
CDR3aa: CASSPGSLGPQHF

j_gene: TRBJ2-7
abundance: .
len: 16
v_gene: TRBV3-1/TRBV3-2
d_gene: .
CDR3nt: TGTGCCAGCAGCCAAGATACTAGGCAGGGATTCTACGAGCAGTACTTC
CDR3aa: CASSQDTRQGFYEQYF

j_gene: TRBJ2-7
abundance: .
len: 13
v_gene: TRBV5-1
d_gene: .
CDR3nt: TGCGCCAGCAGCTTCCAGCAGACCTACGAGCAGTACTTC
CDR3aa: CASSFQQTYEQYF

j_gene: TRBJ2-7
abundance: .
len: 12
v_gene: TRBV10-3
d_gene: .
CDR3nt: TGTGCCATCAGTGAGAGGGCCTACGAGCAGTACTTC
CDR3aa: CAISERAYEQYF

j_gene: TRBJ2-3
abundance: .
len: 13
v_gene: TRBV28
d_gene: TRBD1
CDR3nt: TGTGCCACCCGACAGGGGGGAACAGATACGCAGTATTTT
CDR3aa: CATRQGGTDTQYF

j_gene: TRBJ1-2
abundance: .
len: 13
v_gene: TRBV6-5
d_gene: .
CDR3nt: TGTGCCAGCAGTTACGAGGGCAACTATGGCTACACCTTC
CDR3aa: CASSYEGNYGYTF

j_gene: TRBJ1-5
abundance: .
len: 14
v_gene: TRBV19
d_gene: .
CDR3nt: TGTGCCAGTACCCCCCGAGTTAGCAATCAGCCCCAGCATTTT
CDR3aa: CASTPRVSNQPQHF

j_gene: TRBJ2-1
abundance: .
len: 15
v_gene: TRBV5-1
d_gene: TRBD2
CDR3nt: TGCGCCAGCAGCTTGGTGCAGGGAGGGTACAATGAGCAGTTCTTC
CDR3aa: CASSLVQGGYNEQFF

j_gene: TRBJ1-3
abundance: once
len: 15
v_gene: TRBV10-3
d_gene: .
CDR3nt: TGTGCCATCAGCGTCGACGAAAACTCTGGAAACACCATATATTTT
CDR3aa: CAISVDENSGNTIYF

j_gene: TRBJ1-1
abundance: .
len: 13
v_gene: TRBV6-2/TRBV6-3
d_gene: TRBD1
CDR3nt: TGTGCCAGCAGTCGGACAGGGAACACTGAAGCTTTCTTT
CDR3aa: CASSRTGNTEAFF

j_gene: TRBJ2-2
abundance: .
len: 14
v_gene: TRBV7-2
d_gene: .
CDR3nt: TGTGCCAGCAGTTTGGACAGCTACACCGGGGAGCTGTTTTTT
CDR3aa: CASSLDSYTGELFF

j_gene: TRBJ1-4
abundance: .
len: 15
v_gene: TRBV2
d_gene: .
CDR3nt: TGTGCCAGCAGTCCAGAGATTTCAACTAATGAAAAACTGTTTTTT
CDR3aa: CASSPEISTNEKLFF

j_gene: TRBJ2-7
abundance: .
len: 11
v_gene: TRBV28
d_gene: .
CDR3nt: TGTGCCAGCAGTTGGGGGTACGAGCAGTACTTC
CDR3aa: CASSWGYEQYF

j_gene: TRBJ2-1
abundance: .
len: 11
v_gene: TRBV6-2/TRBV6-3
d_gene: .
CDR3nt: TGTGCCAGCCGCCTCGGGACAGAGCAGTTCTTC
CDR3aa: CASRLGTEQFF

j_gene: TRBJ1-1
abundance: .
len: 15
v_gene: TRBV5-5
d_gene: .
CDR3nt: TGTGCCAGCAGCCTGTTGGCAGGGATTAACACTGAAGCTTTCTTT
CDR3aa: CASSLLAGINTEAFF

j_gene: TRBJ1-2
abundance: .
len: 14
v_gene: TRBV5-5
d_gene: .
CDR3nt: TGTGCCAGCAGCTTGGTGGGGGCGAGCTATGGCTACACCTTC
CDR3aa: CASSLVGASYGYTF

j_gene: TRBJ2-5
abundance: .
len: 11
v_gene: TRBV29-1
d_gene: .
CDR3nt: TGCAGCGTTGGGATTGGGGAGACCCAGTACTTC
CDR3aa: CSVGIGETQYF

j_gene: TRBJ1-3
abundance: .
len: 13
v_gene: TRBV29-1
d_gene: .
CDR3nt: TGCAGCGCCCACAGTTACTCTGGAAACACCATATATTTT
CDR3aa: CSAHSYSGNTIYF

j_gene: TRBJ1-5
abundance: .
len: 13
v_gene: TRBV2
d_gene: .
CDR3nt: TGTGCCAGCAGTGAAAGACAGAATCAGCCCCAGCATTTT
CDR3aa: CASSERQNQPQHF

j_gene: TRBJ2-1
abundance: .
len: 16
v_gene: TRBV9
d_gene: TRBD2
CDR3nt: TGTGCCAGCAGCGTAGGGGGCGGGAGGGCCGCCAATGAGCAGTTCTTC
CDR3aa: CASSVGGGRAANEQFF

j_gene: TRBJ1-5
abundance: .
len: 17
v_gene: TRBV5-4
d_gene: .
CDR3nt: TGTGCCAGCAGCTTAGGGCCAGCCCCTTATAGCAATCAGCCCCAGCATTTT
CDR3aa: CASSLGPAPYSNQPQHF

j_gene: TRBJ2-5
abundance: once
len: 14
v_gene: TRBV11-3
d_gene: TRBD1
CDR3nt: TGTGCCAGCAGCGCCGGACAGGGGAAAGAGACCCAGTACTTC
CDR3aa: CASSAGQGKETQYF

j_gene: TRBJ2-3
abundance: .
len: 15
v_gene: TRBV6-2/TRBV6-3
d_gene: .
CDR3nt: TGTGCCAGCAGTGGTAGAGGGAGAGGTACAGATACGCAGTATTTT
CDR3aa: CASSGRGRGTDTQYF

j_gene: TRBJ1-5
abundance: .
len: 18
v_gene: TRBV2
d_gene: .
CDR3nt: TGTGCCGGGGGGTCCGGGCTATGGAACCGGCGGAGCAATCAGCCCCAGCATTTT
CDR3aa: CAGGSGLWNRRSNQPQHF